This T cell receptor beta chain was captured in a study of CD8+CD57+ T cells in acquired aplastic anemia. The CDR3 spans 15 residues. Per germline, CDR1 SGHAT and CDR2 FQNNGV. Trimming took off 3 bases at V and 2 bases at J, with 14 bases between the two ends. Profiles of TCR beta VDJ and CDR3 were generated from a genomic DNA template. One entry per CDR3 protein, called by TCRdb with MiXCR from the reads. The data show 300,000 or so distinct CDR3 sequences, with approximately 58% seen just once and approximately 1.3% held by the top ten. Patients chosen for sequencing had shown CD8+CD57+ cell expansion by flow cytometry.

This sequence was found in a human donor with aplastic anemia. The sequencing sample was made of sorted CD4+, CD8+, or CD8+CD57+ T cells (not recorded which) from PBMCs. This sequence joins TRBV11-2 and TRBJ2-7, with D perhaps matching TRBD2 (5 bases). CDR3 bases: TGTGCCAGCAGCTTGTCACCGAGGGAGACCTACGAGCAGTACTTC. This encodes CASSLSPRETYEQYF.